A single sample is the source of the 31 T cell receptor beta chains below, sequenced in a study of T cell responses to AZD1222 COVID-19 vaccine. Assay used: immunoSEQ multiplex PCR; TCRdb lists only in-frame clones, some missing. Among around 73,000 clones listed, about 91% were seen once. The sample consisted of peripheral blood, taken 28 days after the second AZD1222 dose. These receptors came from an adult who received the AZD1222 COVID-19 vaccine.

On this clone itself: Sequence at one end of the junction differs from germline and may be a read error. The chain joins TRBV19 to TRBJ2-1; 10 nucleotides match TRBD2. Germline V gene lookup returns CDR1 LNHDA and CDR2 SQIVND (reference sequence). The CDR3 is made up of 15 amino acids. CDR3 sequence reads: CASSIAAGGPNEQFF. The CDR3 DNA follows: TGTGCCAGTAGCATAGCAGCGGGAGGGCCGAATGAGCAGTTCTTC.

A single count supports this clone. CDR3 coding DNA: TGTGCCAGCAGCCACGGGCCAAGCTCTGGAAACACCATATATTTT. It is translated as CASSHGPSSGNTIYF. The gene calls are TRBV7-2 and TRBJ1-3; no definite D call. This CDR3 is 15 amino acids long. The V gene lost 5 bases and the J gene lost 0 bases, with 11 bases spanning the gap. Germline CDR1 is SGHTA and CDR2 is FQGNSA.

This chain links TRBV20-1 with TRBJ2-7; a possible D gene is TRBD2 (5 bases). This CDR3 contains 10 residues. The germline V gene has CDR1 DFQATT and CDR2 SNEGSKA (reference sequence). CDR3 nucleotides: TGCAGCGAACGGGACTACGAGCAGTACGTC. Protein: CSERDYEQYV.

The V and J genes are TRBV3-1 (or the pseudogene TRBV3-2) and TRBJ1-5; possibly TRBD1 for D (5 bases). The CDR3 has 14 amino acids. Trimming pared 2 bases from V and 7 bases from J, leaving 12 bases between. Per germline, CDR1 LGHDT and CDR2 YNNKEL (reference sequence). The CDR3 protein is CASSQWGSGQPQHF. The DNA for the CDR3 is TGTGCCAGCAGCCAATGGGGGTCGGGACAGCCCCAGCATTTT.

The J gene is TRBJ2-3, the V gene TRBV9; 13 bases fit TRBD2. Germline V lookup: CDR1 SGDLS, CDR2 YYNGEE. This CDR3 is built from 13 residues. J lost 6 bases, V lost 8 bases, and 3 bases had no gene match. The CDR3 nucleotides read TGTGCCAGTGGACTAGCGGGAGCGGATACGCAGTATTTT. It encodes CASGLAGADTQYF.

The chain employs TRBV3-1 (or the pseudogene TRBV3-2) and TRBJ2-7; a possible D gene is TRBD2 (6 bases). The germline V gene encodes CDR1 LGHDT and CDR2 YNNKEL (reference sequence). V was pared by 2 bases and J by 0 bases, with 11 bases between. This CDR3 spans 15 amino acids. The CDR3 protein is CASSQSGVRSYEQYF. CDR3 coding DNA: TGTGCCAGCAGCCAATCGGGGGTCCGCTCCTACGAGCAGTACTTC.

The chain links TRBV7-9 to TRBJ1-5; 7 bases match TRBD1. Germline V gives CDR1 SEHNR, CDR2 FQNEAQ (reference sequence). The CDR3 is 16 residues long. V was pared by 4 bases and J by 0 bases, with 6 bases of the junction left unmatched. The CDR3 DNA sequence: TGTGCCAGCAGCTCCCGGGACAGTGATAGCAATCAGCCCCAGCATTTT. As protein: CASSSRDSDSNQPQHF.

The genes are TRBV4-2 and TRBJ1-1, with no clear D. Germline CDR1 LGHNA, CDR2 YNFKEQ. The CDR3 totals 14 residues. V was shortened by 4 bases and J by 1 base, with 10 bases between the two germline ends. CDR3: CASSPRGGNTEAFF. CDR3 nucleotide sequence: TGTGCCAGCAGCCCTCGGGGAGGGAACACTGAAGCTTTCTTT.

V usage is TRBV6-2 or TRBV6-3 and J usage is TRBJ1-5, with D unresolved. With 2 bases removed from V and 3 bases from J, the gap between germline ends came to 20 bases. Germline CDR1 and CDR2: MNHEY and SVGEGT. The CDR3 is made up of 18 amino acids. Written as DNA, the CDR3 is TGTGCCAGCAGTTACGCCGGGAAACTCGTTGCGGCCAATCAGCCCCAGCATTTT. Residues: CASSYAGKLVAANQPQHF.

The CDR3 spells CASSLVPLTDTQYF. The CDR3 DNA follows: TGCGCCAGCAGCTTAGTCCCCCTCACAGATACGCAGTATTTT. This chain joins TRBV5-1 and TRBJ2-3; the D is unclear. This CDR3 has 14 residues. Germline lookup yields CDR1 SGHRS and CDR2 YFSETQ. The germline V and J ends were trimmed by 2 bases and 2 bases, with 9 bases remaining between them.

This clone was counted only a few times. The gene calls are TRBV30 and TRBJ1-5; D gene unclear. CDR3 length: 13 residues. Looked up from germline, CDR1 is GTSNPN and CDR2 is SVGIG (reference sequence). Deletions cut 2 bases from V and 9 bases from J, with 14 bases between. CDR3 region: CAWSPTGFGPQHF. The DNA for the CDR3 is TGTGCCTGGAGTCCTACGGGCTTTGGGCCCCAGCATTTT.

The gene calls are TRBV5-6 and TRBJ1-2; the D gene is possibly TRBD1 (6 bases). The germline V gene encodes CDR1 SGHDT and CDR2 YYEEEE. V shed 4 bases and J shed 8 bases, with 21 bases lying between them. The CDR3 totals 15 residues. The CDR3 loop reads CASSVTGTGAQGYTF. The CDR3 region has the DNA TGTGCCAGCAGCGTTACCGGGACGGGGGCCCAGGGCTACACCTTC.

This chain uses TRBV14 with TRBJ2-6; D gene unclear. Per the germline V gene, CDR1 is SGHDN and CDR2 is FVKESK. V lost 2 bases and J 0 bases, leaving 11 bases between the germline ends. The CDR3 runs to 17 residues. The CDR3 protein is CASSQPGITSGANVLTF. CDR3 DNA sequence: TGTGCCAGCAGCCAACCCGGCATTACCTCTGGGGCCAACGTCCTGACTTTC.

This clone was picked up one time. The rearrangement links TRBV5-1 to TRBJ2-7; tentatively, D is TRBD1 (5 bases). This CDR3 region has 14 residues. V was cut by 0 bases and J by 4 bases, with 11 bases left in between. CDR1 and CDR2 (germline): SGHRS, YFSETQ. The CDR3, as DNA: TGCGCCAGCAGCTTGGAGGGGTCAGGGTACGAGCAGTACGTC. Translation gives CASSLEGSGYEQYV.

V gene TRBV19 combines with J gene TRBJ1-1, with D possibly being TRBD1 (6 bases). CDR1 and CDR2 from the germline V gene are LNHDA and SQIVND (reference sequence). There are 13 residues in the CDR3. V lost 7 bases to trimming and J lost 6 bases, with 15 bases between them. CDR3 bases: TGTGCCAGTACCCCAGGGCGGGGGCCTGAAGCTTTCTTT. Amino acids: CASTPGRGPEAFF.

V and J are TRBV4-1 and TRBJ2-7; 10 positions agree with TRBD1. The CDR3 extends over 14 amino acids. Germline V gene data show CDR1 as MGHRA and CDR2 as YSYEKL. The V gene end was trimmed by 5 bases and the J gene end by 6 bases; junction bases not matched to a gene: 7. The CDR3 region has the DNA TGCGCCAGCAGCGCCGGGACAGGGGAGCGCGAGCAGTACTTC. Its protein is CASSAGTGEREQYF.

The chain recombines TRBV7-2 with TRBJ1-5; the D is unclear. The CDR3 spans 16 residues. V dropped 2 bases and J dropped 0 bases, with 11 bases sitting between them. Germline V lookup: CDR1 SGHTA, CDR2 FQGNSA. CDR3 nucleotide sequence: TGTGCCAGCAGCTTACCCCTGGGAGATAGCAATCAGCCCCAGCATTTT. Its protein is CASSLPLGDSNQPQHF.

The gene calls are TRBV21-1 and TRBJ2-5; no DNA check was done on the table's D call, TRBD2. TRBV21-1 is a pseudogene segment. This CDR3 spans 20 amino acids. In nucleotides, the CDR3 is TGTGCCAGCAGCGCACCCCCGGGACTAGCGGGGGGCGAAAGGCAGGAGACCCAGTACTTC. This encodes CASSAPPGLAGGERQETQYF.

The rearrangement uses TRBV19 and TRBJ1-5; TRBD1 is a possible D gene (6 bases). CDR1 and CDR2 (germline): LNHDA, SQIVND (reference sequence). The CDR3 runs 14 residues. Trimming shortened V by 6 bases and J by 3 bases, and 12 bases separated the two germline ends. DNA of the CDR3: TGTGCCAGTAGGCAAGGGGGAAACAATCAGCCCCAGCATTTT. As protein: CASRQGGNNQPQHF.

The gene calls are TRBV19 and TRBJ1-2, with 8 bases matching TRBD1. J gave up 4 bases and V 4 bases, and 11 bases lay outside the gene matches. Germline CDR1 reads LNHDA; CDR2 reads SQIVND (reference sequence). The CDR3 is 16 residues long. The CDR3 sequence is CASSKNRAGGSYGYTF. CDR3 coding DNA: TGTGCCAGTAGTAAGAATCGGGCAGGGGGCTCCTATGGCTACACCTTC.

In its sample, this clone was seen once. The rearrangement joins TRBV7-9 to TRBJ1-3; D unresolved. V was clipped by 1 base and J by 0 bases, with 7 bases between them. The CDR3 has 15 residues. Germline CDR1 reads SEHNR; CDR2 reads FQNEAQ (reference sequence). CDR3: CASSLEGNSGNTIYF. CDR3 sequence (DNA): TGTGCCAGCAGCTTAGAGGGAAACTCTGGAAACACCATATATTTT.

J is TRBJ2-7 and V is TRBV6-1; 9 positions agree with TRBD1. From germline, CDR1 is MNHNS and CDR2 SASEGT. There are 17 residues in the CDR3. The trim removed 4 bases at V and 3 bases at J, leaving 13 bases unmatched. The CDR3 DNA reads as TGTGCCAGCAGTGTTTTCCCGACCGGGACAGGGAGCTACGAGCAGTACTTC. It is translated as CASSVFPTGTGSYEQYF.

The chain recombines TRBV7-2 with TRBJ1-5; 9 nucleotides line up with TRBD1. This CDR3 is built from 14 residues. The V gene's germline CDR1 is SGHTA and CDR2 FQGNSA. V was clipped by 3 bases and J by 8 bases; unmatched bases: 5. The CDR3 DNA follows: TGTGCCAGCAGCTTCGCACAGGGGGCGAAGCCCCAGCATTTT. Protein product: CASSFAQGAKPQHF.

CDR3 loop: CASSQSTGNTGELFF. The CDR3 bases are TGCGCCAGCAGCCAATCAACAGGGAACACCGGGGAGCTGTTTTTT. V gene TRBV5-1 combines with J gene TRBJ2-2, with D possibly matching TRBD1 (5 bases). Germline V gene lookup returns CDR1 SGHRS and CDR2 YFSETQ. CDR3 length: 15 amino acids. The V end lost 4 bases, the J end lost 1 base, and 11 bases lay between the germline ends.

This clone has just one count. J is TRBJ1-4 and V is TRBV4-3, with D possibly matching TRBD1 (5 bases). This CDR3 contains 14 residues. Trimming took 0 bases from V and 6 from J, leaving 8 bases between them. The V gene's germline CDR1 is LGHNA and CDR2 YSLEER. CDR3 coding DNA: TGCGCCAGCAGCCAAGAGGGACGGGATGAAAAACTGTTTTTT. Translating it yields CASSQEGRDEKLFF.

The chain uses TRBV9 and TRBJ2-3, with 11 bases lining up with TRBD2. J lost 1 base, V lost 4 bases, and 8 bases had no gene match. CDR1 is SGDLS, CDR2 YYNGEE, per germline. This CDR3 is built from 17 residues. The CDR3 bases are TGTGCCAGCAGCATCCGGACTAGCGGGTCTCGCACAGATACGCAGTATTTT. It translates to CASSIRTSGSRTDTQYF.

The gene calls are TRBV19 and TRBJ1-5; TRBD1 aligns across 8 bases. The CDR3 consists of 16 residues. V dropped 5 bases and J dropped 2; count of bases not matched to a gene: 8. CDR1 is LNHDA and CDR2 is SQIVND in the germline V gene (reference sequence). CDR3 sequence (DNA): TGTGCCAGTAGTTCCCAGGGGGCTGCTGGCAATCAGCCCCAGCATTTT. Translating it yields CASSSQGAAGNQPQHF.

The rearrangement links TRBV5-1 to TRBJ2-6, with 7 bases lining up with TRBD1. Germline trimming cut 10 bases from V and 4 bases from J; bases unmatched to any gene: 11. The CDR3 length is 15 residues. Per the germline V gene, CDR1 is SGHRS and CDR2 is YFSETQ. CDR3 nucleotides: TGCGCCTCTCTTGAGGGGGCCCGGGGGGCCAACGTCCTGACTTTC. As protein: CASLEGARGANVLTF.

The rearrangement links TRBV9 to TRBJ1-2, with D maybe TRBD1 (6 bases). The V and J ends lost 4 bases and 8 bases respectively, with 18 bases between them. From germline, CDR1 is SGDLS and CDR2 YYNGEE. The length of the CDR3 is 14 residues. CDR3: CASSSGHPEGGYTF. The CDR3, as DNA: TGTGCCAGCAGCTCGGGACACCCGGAGGGCGGCTACACCTTC.

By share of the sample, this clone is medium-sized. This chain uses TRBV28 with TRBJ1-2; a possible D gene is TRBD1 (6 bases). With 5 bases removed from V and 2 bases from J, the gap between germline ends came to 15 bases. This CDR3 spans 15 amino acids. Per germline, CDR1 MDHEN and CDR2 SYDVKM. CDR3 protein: CASSPLLGQNYGYTF. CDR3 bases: TGTGCCAGCAGTCCTCTCCTCGGACAGAACTATGGCTACACCTTC.

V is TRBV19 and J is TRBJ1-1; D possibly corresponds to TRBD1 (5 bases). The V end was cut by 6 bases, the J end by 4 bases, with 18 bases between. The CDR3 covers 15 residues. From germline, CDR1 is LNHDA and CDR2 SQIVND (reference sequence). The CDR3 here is CASSLARGLGTEAFF. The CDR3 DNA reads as TGTGCCAGTAGCCTTGCTCGGGGGTTGGGCACTGAAGCTTTCTTT.